Listed here are 31 T cell receptor beta chains from one sample, sequenced in a study of long-term antiretroviral therapy in people with HIV. Sequencing used immunoSEQ v3.0 at survey level. Sequencing used immunoSEQ multiplex PCR; TCRdb keeps in-frame clones, though not all of them. The sample lists about 34,000 clones, under 90% seen once, with 6.5% to 9.5% in the top ten. The sample here was unsorted PBMCs, taken 0.4 years before starting antiretroviral therapy. These receptors were collected from a man aged 18 to 29 with HIV.

The chain joins TRBV30 to TRBJ2-2; 9 positions agree with TRBD2. After removal of 5 bases from V and 1 base from J, the junction contained 2 bases not matched to a gene. This CDR3 comprises 14 residues. The germline V gene has CDR1 GTSNPN and CDR2 SVGIG (reference sequence). In nucleotides, the CDR3 is TGTGCCTGGCAGACTAGCGGGAACACCGGGGAGCTGTTTTTT. Protein sequence: CAWQTSGNTGELFF.

A single count supports this clone. The same CDR3 is also encoded by other DNA sequences in this sample. This sequence joins TRBV12-5 and TRBJ1-2; the D is unclear. The germline V gene has CDR1 LGHNT and CDR2 FRNRAP. This CDR3 has 14 amino acids. The V end lost 5 bases, the J end lost 3 bases, and 13 bases lay between the germline ends. In DNA form, the CDR3 reads TGTGCTAGTGGTCCCCAACGGGATTACTATGGCTACACCTTC. The encoded protein is CASGPQRDYYGYTF.

This clone was detected only once. This sequence joins TRBV7-6 and TRBJ2-2; D is unresolved. CDR1 is SGHVS, CDR2 FNYEAQ, per germline. Between the trimmed V and J ends, which lost 2 bases and 6 bases, there was a span of 4 bases. The CDR3 sequence is 12 residues long. The CDR3 DNA reads as TGTGCCAGCAGCTTACTCTCCGGGGAGCTGTTTTTT. Translated: CASSLLSGELFF.

The gene calls are TRBV7-3 and TRBJ2-1; D is possibly TRBD2 (7 bases). The CDR3 sequence is 15 residues long. V was shortened by 5 bases and J by 4 bases, with 15 bases between the two germline ends. Germline loops: CDR1 SGHTA, CDR2 FQGTGA. The CDR3 coding sequence is TGTGCCAGCAGCGCCAAGGGGGGGCTGTACAATGAGCAGTTCTTC. Its translation: CASSAKGGLYNEQFF.

J is TRBJ1-4 and V is TRBV27; D is uncertain. In germline, CDR1 is MNHEY, CDR2 SMNVEV (reference sequence). V shed 4 bases and J shed 4 bases, with 16 bases lying between them. CDR3 length equals 16 residues. The chain's CDR3 is CASSYSRASFNEKLFF. CDR3 nucleotides: TGTGCCAGCAGTTACAGTAGGGCCAGCTTTAATGAAAAACTGTTTTTT.

This clone appeared a single time. CDR3 bases: TGTGCCAGCAGCTTGCGAGACACTTACTCCTACGAGCAGTACTTC. Translated: CASSLRDTYSYEQYF. The chain has TRBV5-6 and TRBJ2-7, with D hard to call. This CDR3 spans 15 amino acids. Trimming left V 1 base short and J 0 bases short, with 11 bases between. Germline V gene lookup returns CDR1 SGHDT and CDR2 YYEEEE.

The V call is TRBV5-1, the J call TRBJ2-5; 10 bases are a match to TRBD1. With V trimmed by 4 bases and J by 4 bases, 4 bases remained unmatched. Germline lookup yields CDR1 SGHRS and CDR2 YFSETQ. The CDR3 has 14 amino acids. The CDR3 DNA sequence: TGCGCCAGCAGCACCGGGACAGGGGCAGAGACCCAGTACTTC. It is translated as CASSTGTGAETQYF.

The chain is built from TRBV5-4 and TRBJ2-7; TRBD1 aligns across 9 bases. Germline V gene lookup returns CDR1 SGHNT and CDR2 YYREEE (reference sequence). The CDR3 covers 15 residues. The ends lost 5 bases at V and 6 bases at J; junction bases unmatched: 12. The CDR3 sequence is CASRASGTGFSEQYF. CDR3 nucleotides: TGTGCCAGCAGAGCATCCGGGACAGGGTTCTCCGAGCAGTACTTC.

The CDR3 sequence: CASTGGMNTEAFF. The CDR3 DNA reads as TGTGCCAGCACAGGGGGCATGAACACTGAAGCTTTCTTT. The chain is built from TRBV14 and TRBJ1-1; 8 bases agree with TRBD1. V gave up 7 bases and J gave up 0 bases; unmatched junction bases: 1. Germline CDR1 and CDR2: SGHDN and FVKESK. The CDR3 has 13 amino acids.

This clone came up once. This chain uses TRBV25-1 with TRBJ1-5; TRBD1 matches at 8 bases. V lost 6 bases to trimming and J lost 6 bases; unmatched junction nucleotides: 7. CDR1 MGHDK and CDR2 SYGVNS come from the germline V gene. The CDR3 consists of 14 residues. This chain's CDR3 is CASSLGQGGQPQHF. The CDR3 region has the DNA TGTGCCAGCAGCCTAGGACAGGGAGGTCAGCCCCAGCATTTT.

The chain combines TRBV27 with TRBJ2-1; possibly TRBD1 or TRBD2 for D (5 bases each). Germline V gene data show CDR1 as MNHEY and CDR2 as SMNVEV (reference sequence). Trimming stripped 5 bases from V and 5 bases from J, with 10 bases between. CDR3 length equals 13 residues. The DNA for the CDR3 is TGTGCCAGCAGTGTGGGACGCAACAATGAGCAGTTCTTC. This sequence encodes CASSVGRNNEQFF.

The chain links TRBV7-2 to TRBJ2-3; D is possibly TRBD2 (6 bases). CDR1 SGHTA and CDR2 FQGNSA come from the germline V gene. The V end was cut by 3 bases, the J end by 2 bases, with 9 bases between. The CDR3 contains 14 residues. In DNA form, the CDR3 reads TGTGCCAGCAGCTTGGGGACTGTCACAGATACGCAGTATTTT. Its translation: CASSLGTVTDTQYF.

The chain joins TRBV7-2 to TRBJ1-3; D perhaps matches TRBD1 (6 bases). The V gene's germline CDR1 is SGHTA and CDR2 FQGNSA. This CDR3 contains 15 residues. V was cut by 4 bases and J by 0 bases, with 10 bases left in between. The CDR3 spells CASSSTGTSGNTIYF. In DNA form, the CDR3 reads TGTGCCAGCAGCTCCACAGGGACCTCTGGAAACACCATATATTTT.

This sequence joins TRBV4-1 and TRBJ1-5; 11 bases line up with TRBD1. Germline assignment: CDR1 MGHRA and CDR2 YSYEKL. CDR3 length equals 18 residues. The trim removed 4 bases at V and 2 bases at J, leaving 10 bases unmatched. The CDR3 loop is CASSRLIGQGAGNQPQHF. The DNA of the CDR3 is TGCGCCAGCAGCCGATTGATCGGACAGGGGGCCGGCAATCAGCCCCAGCATTTT.

The gene calls are TRBV19 and TRBJ1-3; the D is unclear. The germline gives CDR1 LNHDA, CDR2 SQIVND (reference sequence). This CDR3 spans 13 amino acids. V lost 5 bases to trimming and J lost 2 bases, with 7 bases between them. The CDR3 DNA sequence: TGTGCCAGTAGTTTCGGTACTGGAAACACCATATATTTT. This encodes CASSFGTGNTIYF.

The chain joins TRBV5-1 to TRBJ2-3; 8 bases line up with TRBD2. V lost 4 bases to trimming and J lost 2 bases; unmatched junction nucleotides: 12. The CDR3 spans 17 residues. In germline, CDR1 is SGHRS, CDR2 YFSETQ. The CDR3 DNA follows: TGCGCCAGCAGCGTGCCGGATTACGGGGGGGCCACAGATACGCAGTATTTT. It translates to CASSVPDYGGATDTQYF.

The genes are TRBV6-6 and TRBJ1-2, with TRBD1 as a possible D gene (6 bases). The CDR3 covers 15 residues. Trimming pared 3 bases from V and 4 bases from J, leaving 15 bases between. Germline assignment: CDR1 MNHNY and CDR2 SVGAGI (reference sequence). This chain's CDR3 is CASSYSSDSSYGYTF. The CDR3 coding sequence is TGTGCCAGCAGTTATTCGTCGGACAGTAGCTATGGCTACACCTTC.

The chain recombines TRBV2 with TRBJ1-2; 8 positions match TRBD1. Germline CDR1 reads SNHLY; CDR2 reads FYNNEI. The CDR3 runs to 13 residues. J lost 6 bases, V lost 11 bases, and 11 bases had no gene match. The chain's CDR3 is CASRKDRVDGYTF. The CDR3 bases are TGTGCCTCTAGAAAGGACAGGGTCGATGGCTACACCTTC.

The CDR3 sequence is CASSFRLAGAGEQYF. The CDR3 DNA is TGTGCCAGCAGCTTTCGACTAGCGGGAGCGGGCGAGCAGTACTTC. The chain employs TRBV7-2 and TRBJ2-7, with 12 bases aligning to TRBD2. The V and J ends lost 3 bases and 6 bases, in that order; junction bases with no gene match: 6. Germline V lookup: CDR1 SGHTA, CDR2 FQGNSA. The CDR3 loop spans 15 amino acids.

The V call is TRBV5-1, the J call TRBJ2-2; D is unresolved. Germline V gene lookup returns CDR1 SGHRS and CDR2 YFSETQ. This CDR3 is 15 amino acids long. Trimming removed 0 bases from V and 0 bases from J, with 6 bases in between. The DNA of the CDR3 is TGCGCCAGCAGCTTGGACGATGCGAACACCGGGGAGCTGTTTTTT. This gives the protein CASSLDDANTGELFF.

The rearrangement joins TRBV28 to TRBJ2-6; D perhaps matches TRBD1 (6 bases). The CDR3 loop spans 17 amino acids. The germline CDR1 and CDR2 sequences are MDHEN and SYDVKM. V lost 5 bases to trimming and J lost 1 base, with 15 bases between them. CDR3 in amino acids: CASSPLGGVSGANVLTF. CDR3 coding DNA: TGTGCCAGCAGTCCCCTAGGGGGAGTATCTGGGGCCAACGTCCTGACTTTC.

This chain connects TRBV28 to TRBJ2-7; D unresolved. Germline assignment: CDR1 MDHEN and CDR2 SYDVKM. V was trimmed by 3 bases and J by 6 bases, leaving 9 bases between them. The CDR3 sequence is 12 residues long. This CDR3 is CASSLPPGEQYF. The DNA for the CDR3 is TGTGCCAGCAGTTTGCCCCCAGGCGAGCAGTACTTC.

The chain employs TRBV29-1 and TRBJ2-2; a weak D match, TRBD1 (5 bases). Germline loops: CDR1 SQVTM, CDR2 ANQGSEA. This CDR3 comprises 15 residues. Trimming took 0 bases from V and 2 from J, leaving 10 bases between them. The CDR3 region has the DNA TGCAGCGTTGAAGATGCAGGGTTAAACACCGGGGAGCTGTTTTTT. Encoded protein: CSVEDAGLNTGELFF.

This chain joins TRBV19 and TRBJ1-1, with 10 nucleotides matching TRBD1. Germline V gene sequence: CDR1 LNHDA, CDR2 SQIVND (reference sequence). The CDR3 is 15 amino acids. The junction had 6 bases not matched to a gene; V was cut back by 5 bases and J by 3 bases. The CDR3 nucleotides read TGTGCCAGTAGTCCGCGACAGGGGGCCCACACTGAAGCTTTCTTT. It codes for CASSPRQGAHTEAFF.

This chain uses TRBV4-1 with TRBJ1-4; no clear D gene. CDR1 and CDR2 from the germline V gene are MGHRA and YSYEKL. The ends were cut back, 4 bases at V and 4 bases at J, with 13 bases in the middle. This CDR3 has 15 amino acids. The CDR3 reads CASSLVSVDNEKLFF. The CDR3 nucleotides are TGCGCCAGCAGCCTCGTGTCGGTGGATAATGAAAAACTGTTTTTT.

The rearrangement joins TRBV5-6 to TRBJ2-1; 11 nucleotides line up with TRBD2. The CDR3 contains 16 residues. The germline V gene has CDR1 SGHDT and CDR2 YYEEEE. Unmatched junction bases numbered 6, after V lost 0 bases and J lost 7 bases. The CDR3: CASSLVAGGLRNEQFF. The CDR3 DNA follows: TGTGCCAGCAGCTTGGTAGCGGGAGGGCTTAGGAATGAGCAGTTCTTC.

The rearrangement links TRBV7-2 to TRBJ2-7; the D is unclear. Germline V gene data show CDR1 as SGHTA and CDR2 as FQGNSA. Trimming removed 1 base from V and 3 bases from J, with 10 bases in between. The CDR3 spans 14 residues. CDR3: CASSLEGPIYEQYF. As DNA, the CDR3 is TGTGCCAGCAGCTTAGAAGGACCTATCTACGAGCAGTACTTC.

V usage is TRBV7-2 and J usage is TRBJ1-1; 8 positions agree with TRBD1. After removal of 4 bases from V and 4 bases from J, the junction contained 11 bases not matched to a gene. The CDR3 totals 16 residues. In germline, CDR1 is SGHTA, CDR2 FQGNSA. CDR3 in amino acids: CASSSRRTGMGTEAFF. The CDR3 DNA sequence: TGTGCCAGCAGCTCCCGCAGGACAGGGATGGGCACTGAAGCTTTCTTT.

This clone has just a few counts. The junction differs from germline at one of its ends, possibly a read error. This sequence joins TRBV6-5 and TRBJ2-7; 7 bases match TRBD2. The CDR3 extends over 12 amino acids. Germline V gene sequence: CDR1 MNHEY, CDR2 SVGAGI. CDR3 sequence reads: CASSYSHGGLHF. For the CDR3, the DNA is TGTGCCAGCAGTTACTCCCACGGGGGACTACACTTC.

This chain joins TRBV6-1 and TRBJ1-2; TRBD1 is a possible D gene (5 bases). This CDR3 is 13 amino acids long. Germline assignment: CDR1 MNHNS and CDR2 SASEGT. V was cut by 6 bases and J by 4 bases, with 12 bases left in between. DNA of the CDR3: TGTGCCAGCAGCCTCTTCGACAGCTATGGCTACACCTTC. Its protein product is CASSLFDSYGYTF.

The rearrangement uses TRBV14 and TRBJ1-1, with a possible D match to TRBD1 (5 bases). The CDR3 is 15 amino acids. V lost 4 bases, J lost 0 bases, and 12 bases lay in between. From germline, CDR1 is SGHDN and CDR2 FVKESK. CDR3 nucleotides: TGTGCCAGCAGCCCGAGGGGACCGATGAACACTGAAGCTTTCTTT. Its translation is CASSPRGPMNTEAFF.